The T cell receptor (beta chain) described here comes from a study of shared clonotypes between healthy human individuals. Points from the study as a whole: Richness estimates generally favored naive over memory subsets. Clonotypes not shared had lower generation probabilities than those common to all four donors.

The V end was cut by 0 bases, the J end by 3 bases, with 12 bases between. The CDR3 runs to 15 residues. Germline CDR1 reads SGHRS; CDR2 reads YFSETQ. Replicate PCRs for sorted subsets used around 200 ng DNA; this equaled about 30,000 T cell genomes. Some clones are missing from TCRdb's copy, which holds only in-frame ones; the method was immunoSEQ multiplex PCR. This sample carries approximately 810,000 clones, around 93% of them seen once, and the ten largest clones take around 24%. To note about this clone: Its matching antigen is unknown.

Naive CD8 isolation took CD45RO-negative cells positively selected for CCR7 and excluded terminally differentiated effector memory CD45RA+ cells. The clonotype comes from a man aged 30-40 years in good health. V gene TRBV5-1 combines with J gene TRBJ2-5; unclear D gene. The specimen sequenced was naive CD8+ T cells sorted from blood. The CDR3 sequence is CASSLVATDKETQYF. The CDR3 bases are TGCGCCAGCAGCTTGGTAGCCACGGATAAAGAGACCCAGTACTTC.